The 6 T cell receptor beta chains below were found in one sample sequenced in a study of vaccination and CD4 T cells after COVID-19. An Oncomine TCR Beta short-read assay was used to sequence the DNA from cultured CD4+ T cells. TCRdb used MiXCR to reprocess the PCR reads, holding one entry per CDR3 protein. The table records fewer than 8,500 distinct CDR3 sequences, 35% to 55% of them present only once. Treatment here: approximately nine-day PBMC culture with coronavirus spike peptide pools or control peptides (ViraFEST assay). Collection of the unexposed donor's CD4+ T cells took place before the COVID-19 pandemic (2011-2018). These receptors have no identified antigens. Source material: CD4+ T cells from blood, cultured in vitro. These receptors were collected from a human donor in good health.

This clonotype was picked up a small number of times. This chain joins TRBV20-1 and TRBJ2-7, with TRBD2 matching over 8 bases. The CDR3 extends over 13 amino acids. The V and J ends lost 6 bases and 5 bases, in that order; junction bases with no gene match: 9. Germline CDR1 DFQATT, CDR2 SNEGSKA (reference sequence). Here the CDR3 reads CSASPGGGNEQYF. DNA for the CDR3: TGCAGTGCATCCCCGGGGGGGGGGAACGAGCAGTACTTC.

The chain couples TRBV9 to TRBJ1-2; perhaps TRBD1 as D (5 bases). This CDR3 region has 16 residues. Trimming removed 4 bases at V and 5 bases at J, with 21 bases between. CDR1 is SGDLS and CDR2 is YYNGEE in the germline V gene. The CDR3 is CASSSLPSGGSYGYTF. DNA of the CDR3: TGTGCCAGCAGCTCCCTTCCTTCCGGGGGAAGTTATGGCTACACCTTC.

This clonotype turned up a few times. The chain employs TRBV7-9 and TRBJ1-6; D unresolved. The CDR3 has 15 residues. The V end was cut by 7 bases, the J end by 5 bases, with 15 bases between. CDR1 and CDR2 (germline): SEHNR, FQNEAQ (reference sequence). DNA for the CDR3: TGTGCCAGCACCTTGACCATAACTAATAATTCACCCCTCCACTTT. This codes for CASTLTITNNSPLHF. Based on the CDR3 plus reference TRBV7-9 and TRBJ1-6, the full variable domain is DTGVSQNPRHKITKRGQNVTFRCDPISEHNRLYWYRQTLGQGPEFLTYFQNEAQLEKSRLLSDRFSAERPKGSFSTLEIQRTEQGDSAMYLCASTLTITNNSPLHFGNGTRLTVT.

The sample holds a few counts of this clonotype. At one boundary the junction diverges from the germline segment, which might be a read error. The chain recombines TRBV7-6 with TRBJ2-2; D unclear. Germline V CDR1 and CDR2: SGHVS, FNYEAQ. This CDR3 region has 12 residues. In DNA form, the CDR3 reads TGTGCTAGCAGCTTAGGGTCCGGGGAGCTGTTTTTT. Protein product: CASSLGSGELFF.

This clonotype was detected a few times. The gene calls are TRBV19 and TRBJ1-2; unclear D gene. This CDR3 has 15 amino acids. Looked up from germline, CDR1 is LNHDA and CDR2 is SQIVND (reference sequence). Deletions cut 4 bases from V and 8 bases from J, with 20 bases between. CDR3 residues: CASSNPGGKDVGYTF. In DNA, the CDR3 is TGTGCCAGTAGTAATCCAGGAGGAAAGGATGTCGGCTACACCTTC.

To note about this clonotype: A much larger clone lies a single base off, so this may be a read error. The rearrangement uses TRBV15 and TRBJ2-6, with TRBD1 as a possible D gene (5 bases). CDR3 length equals 16 residues. The V and J ends lost 4 bases and 4 bases respectively, with 14 bases between them. The V gene's germline CDR1 is LNHNV and CDR2 YYDKDF (reference sequence). DNA for the CDR3: TGTGCCACCAGCAAATGCAAGGGGTCAGGGGCCAACGTCCTGACTTTC. Its translation: CATSKCKGSGANVLTF. Combining the CDR3 with reference TRBV15 and TRBJ2-6 gives the whole variable domain DAMVIQNPRYQVTQFGKPVTLSCSQTLNHNVMYWYQQKSSQAPKLLFHYYDKDFNNEADTPDNFQSRRPNTSFCFLDIRSPGLGDTAMYLCATSKCKGSGANVLTFGAGSRLTVL.